This entry describes one T cell receptor beta chain. The CDR3 consists of 11 residues. Germline values: CDR1 SQVTM, CDR2 ANQGSEA. The ends were cut back, 4 bases at V and 5 bases at J, with 9 bases in the middle. RNA, once extracted, was reverse transcribed into cDNA for use as the sequencing template. Data came from immunoSEQ multiplex PCR; TCRdb stores just in-frame clones and leaves some out. The sample holds over 250,000 clones; around three fifths are singletons and the top ten take around 0.84%. These data belong to a study of CD8+ T cells in alopecia areata. The sample's treatment: oral pan-JAK inhibitor, 5-10 mg twice daily. Punch biopsies of lesional scalp, plus peripheral blood, were taken from alopecia areata patients.

The rearrangement links TRBV29-1 to TRBJ2-7; D unclear. Sample: CD4+ T cells sorted from blood, taken around week 54, from a patient treated with tofacitinib. This clonotype originated in a human donor with alopecia areata. The CDR3: CSVVLVHEQYF. CDR3 DNA sequence: TGCAGCGTTGTCTTGGTCCACGAGCAGTACTTC.